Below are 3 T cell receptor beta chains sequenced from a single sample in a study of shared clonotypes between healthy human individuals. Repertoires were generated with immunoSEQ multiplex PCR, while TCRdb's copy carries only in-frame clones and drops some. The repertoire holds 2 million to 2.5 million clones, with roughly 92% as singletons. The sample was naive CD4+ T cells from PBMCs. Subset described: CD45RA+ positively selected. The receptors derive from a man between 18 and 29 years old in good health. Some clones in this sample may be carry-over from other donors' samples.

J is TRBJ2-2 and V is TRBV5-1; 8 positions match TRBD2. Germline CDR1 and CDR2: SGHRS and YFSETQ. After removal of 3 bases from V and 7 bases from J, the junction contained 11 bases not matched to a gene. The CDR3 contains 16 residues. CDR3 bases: TGCGCCAGCAGCTCGTATTCGGGACTAGGCGGCGGGGAGCTGTTTTTT. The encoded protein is CASSSYSGLGGGELFF.

The CDR3, as DNA: TGCGCCAGCAGCTGGGGACTAGCGGGTAACATCTACAATGAGCAGTTCTTC. Protein: CASSWGLAGNIYNEQFF. The chain links TRBV5-1 to TRBJ2-1; 12 positions match TRBD2. Germline CDR1 is SGHRS and CDR2 is YFSETQ. J lost 3 bases, V lost 3 bases, and 7 bases had no gene match. CDR3 size: 17 residues.

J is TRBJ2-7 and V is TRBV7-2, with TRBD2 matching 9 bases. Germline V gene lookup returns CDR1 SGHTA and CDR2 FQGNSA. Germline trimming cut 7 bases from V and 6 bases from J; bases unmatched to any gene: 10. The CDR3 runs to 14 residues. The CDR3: CASMALAGIGEQYF. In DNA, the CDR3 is TGTGCCAGCATGGCGCTAGCGGGAATCGGCGAGCAGTACTTC.